One sample yielded the 17 T cell receptor beta chains listed below, sequenced in a study of blood T cell repertoires in COVID-19. Sequencing was performed with immunoSEQ multiplex PCR; in TCRdb, only in-frame clones are kept and a portion is missing. The sample includes about 180,000 clones, 89% of them seen just once. Material: PBMCs or T cells enriched from blood (not recorded which). The source is a woman in her thirties or forties with acute COVID-19.

As to this clone: At the DNA level, this CDR3 is encoded by other sequences in the same sample as well. This chain uses TRBV9 with TRBJ1-6, with D unresolved. This CDR3 spans 13 amino acids. Germline loops: CDR1 SGDLS, CDR2 YYNGEE. V lost 1 base and J 7 bases, leaving 6 bases between the germline ends. Here the CDR3 DNA reads TGTGCCAGCAGCGTAACAGACAATTCACCCCTCCACTTT. Translating it yields CASSVTDNSPLHF.

The chain couples TRBV7-9 to TRBJ2-3; D unresolved. Germline assignment: CDR1 SEHNR and CDR2 FQNEAQ (reference sequence). Trimming stripped 5 bases from V and 2 bases from J, with 17 bases between. The length of the CDR3 is 16 residues. The CDR3 nucleotides are TGTGCCAGCAGCCCCGCCCTCCAGGTCCCCACAGATACGCAGTATTTT. Amino acids: CASSPALQVPTDTQYF.

This clone was seen a handful of times. The rearrangement uses TRBV6-2 or TRBV6-3 and TRBJ2-1; TRBD2 is a possible D gene (6 bases). V was trimmed by 4 bases and J by 8 bases, leaving 24 bases between them. Germline CDR1 MNHEY, CDR2 SVGEGT. The CDR3 length is 17 residues. Here the CDR3 reads CASSSLADPWIGYEQFF. The DNA for the CDR3 is TGTGCCAGCAGTTCTTTAGCGGATCCTTGGATTGGATATGAGCAGTTCTTC.

The J gene is TRBJ2-2, the V gene TRBV6-2 or TRBV6-3; the match to TRBD2 covers 11 bases. The germline V gene has CDR1 MNHEY and CDR2 SVGEGT. This CDR3 has 16 residues. Trimming at V came to 1 base and at J to 4 bases, leaving 2 bases not matched to a gene. The chain's CDR3 is CASSYWGLAATGELFF. In DNA, the CDR3 is TGTGCCAGCAGTTACTGGGGACTAGCGGCCACCGGGGAGCTGTTTTTT.

Written as DNA, the CDR3 is TGCGCCAGCAGCCAACCGACTTGGGGGAGGGGGGTGGTGGAGCAGTACTTC. It is translated as CASSQPTWGRGVVEQYF. The V and J genes are TRBV4-3 and TRBJ2-7; tentatively, D is TRBD2 (7 bases). The ends were cut back, 2 bases at V and 7 bases at J, with 24 bases in the middle. This CDR3 spans 17 amino acids. Germline CDR1 LGHNA, CDR2 YSLEER.

This chain uses TRBV11-2 with TRBJ2-3; 12 bases are a match to TRBD2. J lost 7 bases, V lost 4 bases, and 9 bases had no gene match. Germline-derived CDR1 and CDR2 are SGHAT and FQNNGV. There are 16 residues in the CDR3. The CDR3 here is CASSSGLAGFGNTQYF. The CDR3 region has the DNA TGTGCCAGCAGCTCCGGACTAGCGGGATTTGGTAATACGCAGTATTTT. Drawing the rest from reference TRBV11-2 and TRBJ2-3, the complete variable domain is EAGVAQSPRYKIIEKRQSVAFWCNPISGHATLYWYQQILGQGPKLLIQFQNNGVVDDSQLPKDRFSAERLKGVDSTLKIQPAKLEDSAVYLCASSSGLAGFGNTQYFGPGTRLTVL.

This sequence joins TRBV5-1 and TRBJ2-3, with 9 bases that match TRBD2. The germline V gene encodes CDR1 SGHRS and CDR2 YFSETQ. V trimming: 0 bases; J trimming: 6 bases; junction bases outside the gene matches: 5. This CDR3 has 15 residues. The CDR3 DNA reads TGCGCCAGCAGCTTGGCTGCGGGGGGGCCGGATACGCAGTATTTT. The encoded protein is CASSLAAGGPDTQYF. Based on the CDR3 plus reference TRBV5-1 and TRBJ2-3, the full variable domain is KAGVTQTPRYLIKTRGQQVTLSCSPISGHRSVSWYQQTPGQGLQFLFEYFSETQRNKGNFPGRFSGRQFSNSRSEMNVSTLELGDSALYLCASSLAAGGPDTQYFGPGTRLTVL.

The V call is TRBV24-1, the J call TRBJ2-1; the D gene is possibly TRBD1 (6 bases). The CDR3 totals 15 residues. V shed 3 bases and J shed 2 bases, with 10 bases lying between them. Germline lookup yields CDR1 KGHDR and CDR2 SFDVKD. DNA for the CDR3: TGTGCCACCAGTGATCAGGGGACACCCTACAATGAGCAGTTCTTC. As protein: CATSDQGTPYNEQFF.

This sequence joins TRBV12-3 or TRBV12-4 and TRBJ2-2; D remains unclear. This CDR3 has 12 amino acids. The germline V and J ends were trimmed by 5 bases and 7 bases, with 8 bases remaining between them. For the CDR3, the DNA is TGTGCCAGCAGTGCGAACCTCGGGGAGCTGTTTTTT. Translated: CASSANLGELFF.

This sequence joins TRBV12-3 or TRBV12-4 and TRBJ2-2, with D tentatively TRBD2 (6 bases). V was trimmed by 6 bases and J by 6 bases, leaving 11 bases between them. The CDR3 is made up of 13 amino acids. The CDR3 DNA follows: TGTGCCAGCAGCTCAGCTAGCGCCGGGGAGCTGTTTTTT. It translates to CASSSASAGELFF.

This clone occurred once. The genes are TRBV15 and TRBJ1-1; tentatively, D is TRBD1 (5 bases). V gave up 3 bases and J gave up 1 base, with 9 bases separating them. This CDR3 is 14 amino acids long. Germline V gene lookup returns CDR1 LNHNV and CDR2 YYDKDF (reference sequence). CDR3 in amino acids: CATSRFQGNTEAFF. The CDR3 coding sequence is TGTGCCACCAGCAGGTTTCAGGGGAACACTGAAGCTTTCTTT.

As concerns this clone: One end of the junction varies from germline; a read error may be responsible. The chain uses TRBV15 and TRBJ1-2; 8 nucleotides match TRBD1. The CDR3 has 13 amino acids. CDR1 and CDR2 from the germline V gene are LNHNV and YYDKDF (reference sequence). CDR3 sequence reads: CATSKQGQASPLF. The CDR3 nucleotides are TGTGCCACCAGCAAGCAGGGACAGGCTTCCCCCTTATTC.

The chain recombines TRBV7-3 with TRBJ2-5, with D perhaps TRBD2 (6 bases). This CDR3 region has 14 residues. Trimming took off 1 base at V and 5 bases at J, with 11 bases between the two ends. Germline assignment: CDR1 SGHTA and CDR2 FQGTGA. CDR3 nucleotide sequence: TGTGCCAGCAGCTTAAACGGAGGGAAGGAGACCCAGTACTTC. Its translation: CASSLNGGKETQYF.

The chain carries TRBV19 and TRBJ2-6, with TRBD1 matching 7 bases. The length of the CDR3 is 18 residues. The ends lost 6 bases at V and 0 bases at J; junction bases unmatched: 11. Germline CDR1 is LNHDA and CDR2 is SQIVND (reference sequence). CDR3 DNA: TGTGCCAGTAGCCTGGGCTGGACAGGTAGCTCTGGGGCCAACGTCCTGACTTTC. Translating gives CASSLGWTGSSGANVLTF.

The V call is TRBV9, the J call TRBJ2-7, with 10 bases aligning to TRBD1. Germline values: CDR1 SGDLS, CDR2 YYNGEE. The CDR3 is 17 amino acids. With 0 bases clipped from V and 3 bases from J, the junction kept 9 bases outside the gene matches. The DNA of the CDR3 is TGTGCCAGCAGCGTAGGGGACAGGGGAGACGAGAACTACGAGCAGTACTTC. Amino acid sequence: CASSVGDRGDENYEQYF.

V and J are TRBV15 and TRBJ1-1; D remains unclear. Trimming took off 0 bases at V and 0 bases at J, with 2 bases between the two ends. The CDR3 has 13 residues. Germline values: CDR1 LNHNV, CDR2 YYDKDF (reference sequence). The CDR3, as DNA: TGTGCCACCAGCAGAGACATGAACACTGAAGCTTTCTTT. The encoded protein is CATSRDMNTEAFF.

V usage is TRBV7-8 and J usage is TRBJ1-1; TRBD1 agrees at 7 bases. Per germline, CDR1 SGHVS and CDR2 FQNEAQ. V gave up 5 bases and J gave up 0 bases; unmatched junction bases: 6. This CDR3 has 15 amino acids. This CDR3 reads CASSAGTEMNTEAFF. The CDR3 coding sequence is TGTGCCAGCAGCGCAGGGACAGAAATGAACACTGAAGCTTTCTTT.